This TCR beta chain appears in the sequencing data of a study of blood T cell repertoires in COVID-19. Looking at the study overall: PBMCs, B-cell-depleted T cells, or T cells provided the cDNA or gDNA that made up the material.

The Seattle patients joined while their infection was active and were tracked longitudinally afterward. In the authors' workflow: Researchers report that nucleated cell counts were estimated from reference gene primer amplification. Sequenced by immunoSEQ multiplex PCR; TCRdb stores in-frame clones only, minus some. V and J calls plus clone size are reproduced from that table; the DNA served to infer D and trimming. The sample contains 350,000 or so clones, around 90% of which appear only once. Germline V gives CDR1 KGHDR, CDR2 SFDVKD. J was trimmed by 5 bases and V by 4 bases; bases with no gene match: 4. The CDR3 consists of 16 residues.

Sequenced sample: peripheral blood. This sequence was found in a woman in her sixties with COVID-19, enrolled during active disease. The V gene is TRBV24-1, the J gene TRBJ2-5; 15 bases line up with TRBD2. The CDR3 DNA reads TGTGCCACCAGTGAGTGGACTAGCGGGGGGGCTGAGACCCAGTACTTC. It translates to CATSEWTSGGAETQYF.